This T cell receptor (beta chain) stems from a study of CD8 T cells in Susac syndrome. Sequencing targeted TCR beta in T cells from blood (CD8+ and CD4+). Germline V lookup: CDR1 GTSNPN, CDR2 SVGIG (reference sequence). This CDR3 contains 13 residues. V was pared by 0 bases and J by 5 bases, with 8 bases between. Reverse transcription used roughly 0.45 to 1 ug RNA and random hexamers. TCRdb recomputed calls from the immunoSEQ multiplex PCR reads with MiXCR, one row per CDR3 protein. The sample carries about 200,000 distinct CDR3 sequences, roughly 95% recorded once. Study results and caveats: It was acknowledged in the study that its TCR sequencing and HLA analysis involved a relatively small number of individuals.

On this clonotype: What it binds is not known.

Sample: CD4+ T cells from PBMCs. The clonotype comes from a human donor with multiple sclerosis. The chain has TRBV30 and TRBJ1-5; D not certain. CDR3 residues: CAWSVQSYQPQHF. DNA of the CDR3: TGTGCCTGGAGTGTACAGAGTTATCAGCCCCAGCATTTT.